One T cell receptor (beta chain) is described in this entry. TCRdb re-called the RACE reads with MiXCR, one entry per CDR3 protein. The repertoire holds more than 150,000 distinct CDR3 sequences, with about 25% as singletons. The CDR3 loop spans 15 amino acids. Germline V gene data show CDR1 as MNHEY and CDR2 as SMNVEV (reference sequence). V was pared by 0 bases and J by 5 bases, with 11 bases between. Time point specified: patch test 3, about 24 weeks after DPC sensitization. Described treatment: therapeutic diphenylcyclopropenone sensitization with weekly scalp DPC. This record comes from a study of human T cells and chemical hapten exposure.

This clonotype was obtained from a woman aged 35 to 49 with alopecia areata. Some clones in this sample may be carry-over from other donors' samples. Here the sequenced sample was whole blood, taken in connection with sensitization to the hapten diphenylcyclopropenone (DPC). The chain combines TRBV27 with TRBJ1-5; D is perhaps TRBD1 (5 bases). Here the CDR3 reads CASSLSGGYDQPQHF. The CDR3 DNA is TGTGCCAGCAGTTTATCGGGGGGTTACGATCAGCCCCAGCATTTT.